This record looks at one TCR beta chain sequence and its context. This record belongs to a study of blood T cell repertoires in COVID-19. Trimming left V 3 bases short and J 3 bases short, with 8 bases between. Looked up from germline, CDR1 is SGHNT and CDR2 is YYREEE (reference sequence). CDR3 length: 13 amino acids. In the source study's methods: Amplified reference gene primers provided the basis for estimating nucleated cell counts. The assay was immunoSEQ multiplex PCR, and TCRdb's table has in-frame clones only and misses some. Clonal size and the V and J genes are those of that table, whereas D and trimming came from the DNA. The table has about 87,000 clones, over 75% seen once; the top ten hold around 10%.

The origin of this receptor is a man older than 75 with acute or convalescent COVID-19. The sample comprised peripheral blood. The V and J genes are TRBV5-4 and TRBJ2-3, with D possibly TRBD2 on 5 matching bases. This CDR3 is CASSSKRTDTQYF. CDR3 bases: TGTGCCAGCAGCTCCAAGCGGACAGATACGCAGTATTTT.